The rows below give T cell receptor beta chains drawn from one sample of a study of cytomegalovirus exposure and HLA in healthy donors. Assay: immunoSEQ multiplex PCR; the TCRdb copy retains only in-frame clones and omits some. Counted here are around 250,000 clones, about 90% occurring once; the ten biggest clones make up 0.35% to 0.45%. Sequenced material: PBMCs. The origin of the receptors is a woman under 30 in good health and CMV-seronegative. CDR3s include the opening cysteine and the closing phenylalanine or tryptophan. The D gene is left open where the match is weak. Size is stated for part of the rows, as once, few or many counts, or as a class when the clone is expanded.

CDR3nt,CDR3aa,d_gene,len,v_gene,j_gene,abundance
TGTGCCAGCACTGAGGGACTAGCGGGGGTTGGAAATACGCAGTATTTT,CASTEGLAGVGNTQYF,TRBD2,16,TRBV7-8,TRBJ2-3,-
TGTGCCAGCAGTTACTCGACAGGGAGGAGGGCGTCCCAGCATTTT,CASSYSTGRRASQHF,TRBD1,15,TRBV6-6,TRBJ1-5,-
TGTGCCAGCAGTCGAGGGATCGGGAATGAAAAACTGTTTTTT,CASSRGIGNEKLFF,-,14,TRBV27,TRBJ1-4,-
TGCGCCAGCAGCGTACGGGGGGGGGCCTACAATGAGCAGTTCTTC,CASSVRGGAYNEQFF,TRBD2,15,TRBV4-3,TRBJ2-1,-
TGTGCCAGCAGCCAGGGACTAGCGGGGGTAAATGAGCAGTTCTTC,CASSQGLAGVNEQFF,TRBD2,15,TRBV5-8,TRBJ2-1,-
TGTGCCAGCAGTGGAAAGCAGGGCACTGAAGCTTTCTTT,CASSGKQGTEAFF,-,13,TRBV6-4,TRBJ1-1,-
TGTGCCAGCAGTGGTCGAGGGAACAATGAGCAGTTCTTC,CASSGRGNNEQFF,-,13,TRBV2,TRBJ2-1,once
TGCGCCAGCAGCCAAGATAGGATGACTAGTTGGGGGACCGGGGAGCTGTTTTTT,CASSQDRMTSWGTGELFF,-,18,TRBV4-3,TRBJ2-2,-
TGCGCCAGCAGCCCTCATAGTGGCGGGGAGCAGTTCTTC,CASSPHSGGEQFF,-,13,TRBV4-3,TRBJ2-1,once
TGTGCCAGCAGCCTACCCCTTGGGCAGGGCCCCTACGAGCAGTACTTC,CASSLPLGQGPYEQYF,-,16,TRBV6-6,TRBJ2-7,-
TGCGCCAGCAGCCAGGTTACTAGCGGGGGGTACCAAGAGACCCAGTACTTC,CASSQVTSGGYQETQYF,TRBD2,17,TRBV4-3,TRBJ2-5,-
TGCGCCAGCAGCCAAGAAGCCCAGGTGCACGCGGGATCTGGGGCCAACGTCCTGACTTTC,CASSQEAQVHAGSGANVLTF,-,20,TRBV4-3,TRBJ2-6,-
TGTGCCTGGAGTGTGCGGGGGGGGCCAGATACGCAGTATTTT,CAWSVRGGPDTQYF,TRBD2,14,TRBV30,TRBJ2-3,-
TGTGCCAGCAGTCTACAGGGCAGAGGGCAGCCCCAGCATTTT,CASSLQGRGQPQHF,-,14,TRBV2,TRBJ1-5,-
TGTGCCAGCAGTACCGGGACAGCTTACTATGGCTACACCTTC,CASSTGTAYYGYTF,TRBD1,14,TRBV5-6,TRBJ1-2,-
TGTGCCAGCAGCGTGACTAGCGGGGGCCCGGGGGAGACCCAGTACTTC,CASSVTSGGPGETQYF,TRBD2,16,TRBV5-6,TRBJ2-5,-
TGTGCCAGCAGCTCCGGACAGCCCTACGAGCAGTACTTC,CASSSGQPYEQYF,-,13,TRBV5-6,TRBJ2-7,-
TGTGCCAGTAGTACGAATCAGCCCCAGCATTTT,CASSTNQPQHF,-,11,TRBV19,TRBJ1-5,-
TGTGCCAGCATACTCGACACAACGGGAGAGCAGTACTTC,CASILDTTGEQYF,-,13,TRBV2,TRBJ2-7,few
TGTGCCAGCAGCGCCCTAGCGGGGGGACGAGAGACCCAGTACTTC,CASSALAGGRETQYF,TRBD2,15,TRBV5-6,TRBJ2-5,-
TGTGCCATCAGTGAGTCGGAGGTTCCTGGCTACGAGCAGTACTTC,CAISESEVPGYEQYF,-,15,TRBV10-3,TRBJ2-7,-
TGTGCCAGCAGGAGGGAGCGGGGGGGACATACGCAGTATTTT,CASRRERGGHTQYF,TRBD2,14,TRBV6-5,TRBJ2-3,-
TGTGCCAGCAGCCCAGGGACAGGGGGGAATTCACCCCTCCACTTT,CASSPGTGGNSPLHF,TRBD1,15,TRBV27,TRBJ1-6,-
TGCGCCAGCAGCTCCCGGGACACACATGAAAAACTGTTTTTT,CASSSRDTHEKLFF,-,14,TRBV5-1,TRBJ1-4,-
TGCGCCAGCAGCTTGTCAGGTTCCTCTAACTATGGCTACACCTTC,CASSLSGSSNYGYTF,-,15,TRBV5-1,TRBJ1-2,-
TGCGCCAGCAGCCAAGATCGTAGCGGGGGAACTAGCACAGATACGCAGTATTTT,CASSQDRSGGTSTDTQYF,TRBD2,18,TRBV4-3,TRBJ2-3,-
TGTGCCTGGAGTGCGGGGACAGGGAGCTACGAGCAGTACTTC,CAWSAGTGSYEQYF,TRBD1,14,TRBV30,TRBJ2-7,-
TGTGCCAGCACCATGGGTGGGTCAGGGAATGAGCAGTTCTTC,CASTMGGSGNEQFF,-,14,TRBV7-6,TRBJ2-1,-
TGTGCCAGCAGTTCGGACTACAGCACAGATACGCAGTATTTT,CASSSDYSTDTQYF,-,14,TRBV27,TRBJ2-3,-
TGCGCCAGCAGGGGCTCCCAAAGGCAGGGTGCGGTGAACACTGAAGCTTTCTTT,CASRGSQRQGAVNTEAFF,-,18,TRBV5-1,TRBJ1-1,-
TGTGCCAGCAGTATAAGGGACAGCCCGAATGAGCAGTTCTTC,CASSIRDSPNEQFF,TRBD1,14,TRBV7-9,TRBJ2-1,-
TGTGCCAGCACCCGGGACAGGGGATATTCACCCCTCCACTTT,CASTRDRGYSPLHF,TRBD1,14,TRBV7-9,TRBJ1-6,-
TGTGCCAGCTCACCCCGCGGGGGCGGCGAGGACACTGAAGCTTTCTTT,CASSPRGGGEDTEAFF,-,16,TRBV18,TRBJ1-1,-
TGTGCCATCAGTGAGTCGATAGGGAGAAGGTACACTGAAGCTTTCTTT,CAISESIGRRYTEAFF,-,16,TRBV10-3,TRBJ1-1,-
TGTGCCAGCAGCAAGACTAGCGGGGGGGAGAATGAGCAGTTCTTC,CASSKTSGGENEQFF,TRBD2,15,TRBV6-6,TRBJ2-1,-
TGTGCCAGCAGCTTACTTGGGGGCGTGTTACCCGGGGAGCTGTTTTTT,CASSLLGGVLPGELFF,-,16,TRBV7-9,TRBJ2-2,-
TGTGCCAGCAGCAAGCCTCCTAGCGGCGGACGCTACAATGAGCAGTTCTTC,CASSKPPSGGRYNEQFF,-,17,TRBV21-1,TRBJ2-1,-
TGTGCCAGCAGCCTGGGAGGACCTAATGAAAAACTGTTTTTT,CASSLGGPNEKLFF,-,14,TRBV9,TRBJ1-4,-
TGTGCCAGCAGCAAGGCGGGAGCTGACTATGGCTACACCTTC,CASSKAGADYGYTF,-,14,TRBV7-6,TRBJ1-2,few
TGTGCCAGCAGTCTGACAGGAAGATTGGGCTACACCTTC,CASSLTGRLGYTF,-,13,TRBV6-5,TRBJ1-2,-
TGTGCCAGCAGCTTAGACAGGGGGAATTCACCCCTCCACTTT,CASSLDRGNSPLHF,TRBD1,14,TRBV11-2,TRBJ1-6,-
TGTGCCAGTAGTATACCGACAGGGGGTGCCGTTAATTCACCCCTCCACTTT,CASSIPTGGAVNSPLHF,TRBD1,17,TRBV19,TRBJ1-6,-
TGCGCCAGCAGCTTGGTCGGGGGGGCCGCTTACAATGAGCAGTTCTTC,CASSLVGGAAYNEQFF,TRBD2,16,TRBV5-1,TRBJ2-1,-
TGCGCCAGCAGCTACGCGAAGGGACATGGGAATGGGGGTGAAGCTTTCTTT,CASSYAKGHGNGGEAFF,-,17,TRBV5-1,TRBJ1-1,-
TGTGCCAGCAGCCAACAGGGGGCTCATAATGAAGCTTTCTTT,CASSQQGAHNEAFF,TRBD1,14,TRBV6-5,TRBJ1-1,-